Shown below are 17 T cell receptor beta chains from a single sample sequenced in a study of spatial heterogeneity in lung cancer. Overall study results and limits: It was found that expanded intratumoral alpha and beta TCR counts tracked tumor mutation counts.

Antigens for these TCRs are unknown. TCRdb used MiXCR to reprocess the 5' RACE reads, holding one entry per CDR3 protein. The data hold 15,000 or so distinct CDR3 sequences, with about 5% observed a single time. Sample time point: sample taken at primary tumor resection. Sequenced material: lung tumor tissue, taken at surgery. These receptors were collected from a male donor with early-stage non-small cell lung cancer.

This clonotype came up a few times. This CDR3 reads CSVSQGGTDTQYF. The CDR3 DNA is TGCAGCGTCTCACAGGGAGGAACAGATACGCAGTATTTT. V gene TRBV29-1 combines with J gene TRBJ2-3; possibly TRBD1 or TRBD2 for D (6 bases each). CDR3 length equals 13 residues. V was cut by 6 bases and J by 3 bases, with 13 bases left in between. The germline CDR1 and CDR2 sequences are SQVTM and ANQGSEA.

The table lists this clonotype with many counts. The chain employs TRBV7-9 and TRBJ2-2; TRBD2 matches at 9 bases. The CDR3 sequence is 18 residues long. The V segment lost 2 bases and the J segment 5 bases; nucleotides outside the gene matches: 12. Germline assignment: CDR1 SEHNR and CDR2 FQNEAQ (reference sequence). CDR3 DNA: TGTGCCAGCAGCTTATTCGGCGGGGGGGCCGCGAGAACCGGGGAGCTGTTTTTT. The encoded protein is CASSLFGGGAARTGELFF. The complete variable domain, with remaining parts taken from reference TRBV7-9 and TRBJ2-2, reads DTGVSQNPRHKITKRGQNVTFRCDPISEHNRLYWYRQTLGQGPEFLTYFQNEAQLEKSRLLSDRFSAERPKGSFSTLEIQRTEQGDSAMYLCASSLFGGGAARTGELFFGEGSRLTVL.

This clonotype has a count of ten or more. V gene TRBV21-1 combines with J gene TRBJ2-3; the D call in the table, TRBD1, was not verified against the DNA. TRBV21-1 represents a pseudogene. The CDR3 is made up of 16 amino acids. The CDR3 region has the DNA TGTGCCAGCAGCAAGAGACCGGGACAATGTTTGGATACGCAGTATTTT. Its protein product is CASSKRPGQCLDTQYF.

The table lists this clonotype with many counts. In DNA, the CDR3 is TGTGCCAGCAGCCCGCAGGCCCATCAGCCCCAGCATTTT. Residues: CASSPQAHQPQHF. The chain uses TRBV7-8 and TRBJ1-5, with D hard to call. The CDR3 is made up of 13 amino acids. V was shortened by 5 bases and J by 5 bases, with 10 bases between the two germline ends. From germline, CDR1 is SGHVS and CDR2 FQNEAQ.

This clonotype came up many times. The chain employs TRBV29-1 and TRBJ2-2; the match to TRBD1 covers 7 bases. V was pared by 4 bases and J by 7 bases, with 3 bases of the junction left unmatched. Per the germline V gene, CDR1 is SQVTM and CDR2 is ANQGSEA. The CDR3 length is 12 residues. In DNA, the CDR3 is TGCAGCGTTGGACAGGGTCACGGGGAGCTGTTTTTT. Translating it yields CSVGQGHGELFF.

This clonotype has ten or more counts. The chain combines TRBV20-1 with TRBJ2-3, with D tentatively TRBD1 (5 bases). The V end lost 0 bases, the J end lost 0 bases, and 13 bases lay between the germline ends. CDR1 is DFQATT, CDR2 SNEGSKA, per germline (reference sequence). The CDR3 loop spans 16 amino acids. The DNA of the CDR3 is TGCAGTGCTAGAGATCAGCTGAGACAGAGCACAGATACGCAGTATTTT. Protein sequence: CSARDQLRQSTDTQYF.

Many counts were recorded for this clonotype. The J gene is TRBJ2-4, the V gene TRBV6-5; D is perhaps TRBD2 (6 bases). Germline values: CDR1 MNHEY, CDR2 SVGAGI. V gave up 7 bases and J gave up 0 bases, with 10 bases separating them. The CDR3 has 14 residues. This CDR3 is CASTGLRAKNIQYF. CDR3 DNA sequence: TGTGCCAGCACGGGACTGCGAGCCAAAAACATTCAGTACTTC.

This clonotype was picked up many times. Here the CDR3 DNA reads TGTGCCAGCAGCTTAGCCGGGACTAGCACTCTTGGGGAGACCCAGTACTTC. It encodes CASSLAGTSTLGETQYF. J is TRBJ2-5 and V is TRBV7-2; 9 bases line up with TRBD2. The V and J ends lost 0 bases and 5 bases, in that order; junction bases with no gene match: 10. The CDR3 consists of 17 residues. Per the germline V gene, CDR1 is SGHTA and CDR2 is FQGNSA.

This clonotype counts as medium-sized. V usage is TRBV12-3 or TRBV12-4 and J usage is TRBJ2-2; 7 nucleotides align to TRBD1. This CDR3 contains 15 residues. Losses at the gene ends were 2 bases for V and 6 bases for J; bases not matched to a gene: 6. CDR3 sequence (DNA): TGTGCCAGCAGTTTAAGACAGGGACGGTCCGGGGAGCTGTTTTTT. This gives the protein CASSLRQGRSGELFF.

The table lists this clonotype with many counts. The chain uses TRBV7-9 and TRBJ2-3; the D call may be TRBD1 or TRBD2 (5 bases each). Trimming stripped 4 bases from V and 2 bases from J, with 16 bases between. CDR3 size: 16 residues. The germline V gene encodes CDR1 SEHNR and CDR2 FQNEAQ (reference sequence). CDR3 sequence: CASSSSSGPITDTQYF. The CDR3 coding sequence is TGTGCCAGCAGCTCGTCCTCGGGACCCATCACAGATACGCAGTATTTT.

The sample holds many counts of this clonotype. This sequence joins TRBV11-2 and TRBJ2-7, with TRBD2 as a possible D gene (5 bases). Germline CDR1 reads SGHAT; CDR2 reads FQNNGV. The CDR3 spans 13 residues. Trimming cost V 3 bases and J 3 bases, with 9 bases left between them. CDR3 nucleotide sequence: TGTGCCAGCAGCTTGCTGGCGGGCTACGAGCAGTACGTC. It specifies CASSLLAGYEQYV.

This clonotype was picked up many times. This chain links TRBV7-2 with TRBJ1-3; TRBD1 matches at 7 bases. From germline, CDR1 is SGHTA and CDR2 FQGNSA. V was clipped by 3 bases and J by 2 bases; unmatched bases: 7. There are 16 residues in the CDR3. CDR3 region: CASSFYQGGTGNTIYF. Written as DNA, the CDR3 is TGTGCCAGCAGCTTTTACCAGGGGGGAACTGGAAACACCATATATTTT.

This clonotype has more than one count but fewer than ten. The chain combines TRBV20-1 with TRBJ1-2; 7 bases are shared with TRBD1. This CDR3 region has 13 residues. Germline V lookup: CDR1 DFQATT, CDR2 SNEGSKA (reference sequence). V dropped 6 bases and J dropped 2; count of bases not matched to a gene: 6. In nucleotides, the CDR3 is TGCAGTGCCGTGGAGGGGGCGAACTATGGCTACACCTTC. As protein: CSAVEGANYGYTF.

This clonotype was detected ten times or more. The rearrangement joins TRBV9 to TRBJ2-7; D gene ambiguous. Per the germline V gene, CDR1 is SGDLS and CDR2 is YYNGEE. The CDR3 length is 14 residues. Trimming shortened V by 0 bases and J by 4 bases, and 11 bases separated the two germline ends. The CDR3 region is CASSVGAELYEQYF. The CDR3 nucleotides are TGTGCCAGCAGCGTAGGGGCGGAACTTTACGAGCAGTACTTC.

This clonotype was recorded many times. The chain employs TRBV11-2 and TRBJ1-4; D is perhaps TRBD1 (5 bases). The germline gives CDR1 SGHAT, CDR2 FQNNGV. The V gene lost 4 bases and the J gene lost 5 bases, with 11 bases spanning the gap. The CDR3 sequence is 14 residues long. In DNA, the CDR3 is TGTGCCAGCAGCTACAGGATATCGAATGAAAAACTGTTTTTT. Amino acids: CASSYRISNEKLFF. Supplemented by reference TRBV11-2 and TRBJ1-4, the full variable domain reads EAGVAQSPRYKIIEKRQSVAFWCNPISGHATLYWYQQILGQGPKLLIQFQNNGVVDDSQLPKDRFSAERLKGVDSTLKIQPAKLEDSAVYLCASSYRISNEKLFFGSGTQLSVL.

This clonotype was seen ten or more times. The chain links TRBV29-1 to TRBJ2-1, with 7 bases matching TRBD2. Germline values: CDR1 SQVTM, CDR2 ANQGSEA. V gave up 4 bases and J gave up 4 bases; unmatched junction bases: 10. CDR3 length: 15 residues. The CDR3 is CSVGREWGPYNEQFF. CDR3 nucleotide sequence: TGCAGCGTTGGGCGGGAGTGGGGTCCTTACAATGAGCAGTTCTTC.

This clonotype occurred many times. This chain links TRBV28 with TRBJ2-6; D gene unclear. Germline V gives CDR1 MDHEN, CDR2 SYDVKM. V lost 3 bases, J lost 0 bases, and 3 bases lay in between. CDR3 length: 14 residues. CDR3 sequence: CASSFISGANVLTF. CDR3 sequence (DNA): TGTGCCAGCAGTTTTATCTCTGGGGCCAACGTCCTGACTTTC.